Listed below are T cell receptor beta chains from one sample, sequenced in a study of cytomegalovirus exposure and HLA in healthy donors. The method was immunoSEQ multiplex PCR; TCRdb's version includes in-frame clones alone and lacks a portion of them. The sample shows around 160,000 clones, roughly four fifths of them seen only once. The sequencing sample was made of PBMCs. Receptors originate from a man aged 45-65 years in good health and CMV-seropositive. Both conserved end residues are part of each CDR3. The order of the fields is D gene, V gene, clone size, J gene, CDR3 protein, CDR3 DNA. A D gene is named only where the DNA matches it firmly. Not every row has a clone size; where given, it reads once, few, many or a size class.

d_call: TRBD1; v_call: TRBV29-1; clone_size: .; j_call: TRBJ2-7; cdr3_aa: CSALPGTGGFRNEQYF; cdr3_nt: TGCAGCGCCCTTCCGGGGACAGGGGGTTTTAGGAACGAGCAGTACTTC
d_call: TRBD1; v_call: TRBV6-1; clone_size: .; j_call: TRBJ2-7; cdr3_aa: CATRGRGLTYEQYF; cdr3_nt: TGTGCCACCAGGGGGAGAGGACTTACCTACGAGCAGTACTTC
d_call: .; v_call: TRBV13; clone_size: .; j_call: TRBJ2-3; cdr3_aa: CASSRSTDTQYF; cdr3_nt: TGTGCCAGCAGCCGTAGCACAGATACGCAGTATTTT
d_call: TRBD1; v_call: TRBV30; clone_size: .; j_call: TRBJ1-2; cdr3_aa: CAWDMTGGDGYTF; cdr3_nt: TGTGCCTGGGACATGACAGGGGGCGATGGCTACACCTTC
d_call: .; v_call: TRBV9; clone_size: .; j_call: TRBJ1-2; cdr3_aa: CASSVEEGGSKGYGYTF; cdr3_nt: TGTGCCAGCAGCGTAGAGGAGGGTGGGTCGAAGGGCTATGGCTACACCTTC
d_call: .; v_call: TRBV7-9; clone_size: .; j_call: TRBJ2-7; cdr3_aa: CSSSLLGQPVYEQYF; cdr3_nt: TGTTCCAGCAGCTTACTGGGCCAGCCGGTTTACGAGCAGTACTTC
d_call: TRBD1; v_call: TRBV10-3; clone_size: .; j_call: TRBJ1-2; cdr3_aa: CAIKLGQGVQKLKGYTF; cdr3_nt: TGTGCCATCAAACTAGGACAGGGGGTGCAAAAGCTTAAGGGCTACACCTTC
d_call: .; v_call: TRBV14; clone_size: .; j_call: TRBJ1-1; cdr3_aa: CASSQAGANTEAFF; cdr3_nt: TGTGCCAGCAGCCAAGCTGGGGCGAACACTGAAGCTTTCTTT
d_call: .; v_call: TRBV2; clone_size: .; j_call: TRBJ2-2; cdr3_aa: CASTRTGNTGELFF; cdr3_nt: TGTGCCAGCACCAGGACTGGAAACACCGGGGAGCTGTTCTTT
d_call: TRBD1; v_call: TRBV11-3; clone_size: once; j_call: TRBJ2-7; cdr3_aa: CASSFWTGGTYEQYF; cdr3_nt: TGTGCCAGCAGCTTCTGGACAGGGGGAACCTACGAGCAGTACTTC
d_call: .; v_call: TRBV5-1; clone_size: few; j_call: TRBJ2-1; cdr3_aa: CASSLVDGSYEQFF; cdr3_nt: TGCGCCAGCAGCTTGGTTGACGGGAGTTATGAGCAGTTCTTC
d_call: TRBD1; v_call: TRBV4-2; clone_size: medium-sized; j_call: TRBJ2-5; cdr3_aa: CASSQSLSGTGRETQYF; cdr3_nt: TGTGCCAGCAGCCAGTCACTATCCGGGACAGGGCGCGAGACCCAGTACTTC
d_call: TRBD2; v_call: TRBV9; clone_size: .; j_call: TRBJ2-2; cdr3_aa: CASSLNSGGGTGELFF; cdr3_nt: TGTGCCAGCAGCTTAAACAGCGGGGGTGGCACCGGGGAGCTGTTTTTT
d_call: .; v_call: TRBV7-8; clone_size: .; j_call: TRBJ2-7; cdr3_aa: CASSPRSKKFSSYEQYF; cdr3_nt: TGTGCCAGCAGCCCGAGGTCCAAGAAATTCAGCTCCTACGAGCAGTACTTC
d_call: .; v_call: TRBV19; clone_size: .; j_call: TRBJ2-2; cdr3_aa: CASNPIRDKNTGELFF; cdr3_nt: TGTGCCAGTAATCCGATCCGGGACAAGAACACCGGGGAGCTGTTTTTT
d_call: TRBD2; v_call: TRBV6-5; clone_size: .; j_call: TRBJ2-3; cdr3_aa: CASSSAGLGSTDTQYF; cdr3_nt: TGTGCCAGCAGTTCCGCCGGACTAGGGAGCACAGATACGCAGTATTTT
d_call: .; v_call: TRBV27; clone_size: .; j_call: TRBJ1-1; cdr3_aa: CASSSDMNTEAFF; cdr3_nt: TGTGCCAGCAGTTCAGACATGAACACTGAAGCTTTCTTT
d_call: TRBD1; v_call: TRBV5-1; clone_size: .; j_call: TRBJ2-3; cdr3_aa: CASSKDRIYTDTQYF; cdr3_nt: TGCGCCAGCAGCAAGGACAGGATCTACACAGATACGCAGTATTTT
d_call: .; v_call: TRBV25-1; clone_size: .; j_call: TRBJ2-3; cdr3_aa: CASSEYTGSLTDTQYF; cdr3_nt: TGTGCCAGCAGTGAATACACAGGGTCACTCACAGATACGCAGTATTTT
d_call: TRBD2; v_call: TRBV5-5; clone_size: .; j_call: TRBJ2-5; cdr3_aa: CASSLAGGTETQYF; cdr3_nt: TGTGCCAGCAGCTTGGCGGGGGGAACTGAGACCCAGTACTTC
d_call: TRBD2; v_call: TRBV28; clone_size: .; j_call: TRBJ2-4; cdr3_aa: CASSLGGLAGSLAKNIQYF; cdr3_nt: TGTGCCAGCAGTTTAGGGGGACTAGCGGGGAGCCTAGCCAAAAACATTCAGTACTTC
d_call: .; v_call: TRBV7-3; clone_size: .; j_call: TRBJ1-2; cdr3_aa: CASSSVLGYTF; cdr3_nt: TGTGCCAGCAGCTCCGTCCTTGGCTACACCTTC
d_call: .; v_call: TRBV4-1; clone_size: .; j_call: TRBJ2-1; cdr3_aa: CASSQDRGTFNEQFF; cdr3_nt: TGCGCCAGCAGCCAAGATCGGGGAACCTTCAATGAGCAGTTCTTC
d_call: .; v_call: TRBV19; clone_size: .; j_call: TRBJ1-2; cdr3_aa: CASSIGQFGYTF; cdr3_nt: TGTGCCAGTAGTATTGGTCAGTTTGGCTACACCTTC
d_call: TRBD2; v_call: TRBV2; clone_size: .; j_call: TRBJ2-4; cdr3_aa: CASRRLAGKNIQYF; cdr3_nt: TGTGCCAGCAGAAGACTAGCGGGAAAAAACATTCAGTACTTC
d_call: .; v_call: TRBV7-8; clone_size: .; j_call: TRBJ1-5; cdr3_aa: CASSTGNQPQHF; cdr3_nt: TGTGCCAGCAGCACCGGTAATCAGCCCCAGCATTTT
d_call: .; v_call: TRBV5-1; clone_size: .; j_call: TRBJ1-2; cdr3_aa: CASSPNLWGGLGYTF; cdr3_nt: TGCGCCAGCAGCCCTAATCTCTGGGGGGGGCTTGGCTACACCTTC
d_call: .; v_call: TRBV28; clone_size: .; j_call: TRBJ2-6; cdr3_aa: CASSQTGYGANVLTF; cdr3_nt: TGTGCCAGCAGTCAAACAGGTTATGGGGCCAACGTCCTGACTTTC
d_call: .; v_call: TRBV7-8; clone_size: few; j_call: TRBJ1-5; cdr3_aa: CASSLVAVSNQPQHF; cdr3_nt: TGTGCCAGCAGCTTAGTGGCAGTAAGCAATCAGCCCCAGCATTTT
d_call: TRBD2; v_call: TRBV9; clone_size: .; j_call: TRBJ2-1; cdr3_aa: CASSVGVAGWASYNEQFF; cdr3_nt: TGTGCCAGCAGCGTAGGGGTAGCGGGATGGGCATCCTACAATGAGCAGTTCTTC
d_call: TRBD1; v_call: TRBV11-3; clone_size: once; j_call: TRBJ1-1; cdr3_aa: CASSERGQGTEAFF; cdr3_nt: TGTGCCAGCAGCGAGCGAGGACAGGGCACTGAAGCTTTCTTT
d_call: .; v_call: TRBV5-1; clone_size: .; j_call: TRBJ1-1; cdr3_aa: CASSLEYGPGNTEAFF; cdr3_nt: TGCGCCAGCAGCTTGGAATATGGCCCGGGGAACACTGAAGCTTTCTTT
d_call: .; v_call: TRBV7-2; clone_size: .; j_call: TRBJ2-3; cdr3_aa: CASSRLAFGTDTQYF; cdr3_nt: TGTGCCAGCAGCCGGCTAGCGTTCGGCACAGATACGCAGTATTTT
d_call: .; v_call: TRBV5-5; clone_size: .; j_call: TRBJ1-2; cdr3_aa: CASSLAEQAYGYTF; cdr3_nt: TGTGCCAGCAGCTTGGCCGAACAGGCCTATGGCTACACCTTC
d_call: TRBD1; v_call: TRBV5-4; clone_size: .; j_call: TRBJ1-2; cdr3_aa: CASSPGQETNYGYTF; cdr3_nt: TGTGCCAGCAGCCCGGGACAGGAGACTAACTATGGCTACACCTTC
d_call: TRBD1; v_call: TRBV11-2; clone_size: .; j_call: TRBJ1-1; cdr3_aa: CASSSRGTAETGEAFF; cdr3_nt: TGTGCCAGCAGCTCCCGTGGGACAGCCGAAACGGGAGAAGCTTTCTTT
d_call: .; v_call: TRBV7-2; clone_size: few; j_call: TRBJ2-4; cdr3_aa: CASSLRGSAAKNIQYF; cdr3_nt: TGTGCCAGCAGCTTAAGGGGAAGCGCAGCCAAAAACATTCAGTACTTC
d_call: TRBD2; v_call: TRBV10-3; clone_size: .; j_call: TRBJ2-5; cdr3_aa: CAISESGGAGGQETQYF; cdr3_nt: TGTGCCATCAGTGAGTCCGGAGGAGCGGGGGGCCAAGAGACCCAGTACTTC
d_call: TRBD2; v_call: TRBV25-1; clone_size: .; j_call: TRBJ2-1; cdr3_aa: CASSEGGSSYNEQFF; cdr3_nt: TGTGCCAGCAGTGAGGGAGGGTCATCCTACAATGAGCAGTTCTTC
d_call: .; v_call: TRBV12-1; clone_size: .; j_call: TRBJ1-5; cdr3_aa: CASSFRTGGNQPQHF; cdr3_nt: TGTGCCAGCAGCTTTCGGACAGGGGGCAATCAGCCCCAGCATTTT
d_call: TRBD2; v_call: TRBV5-1; clone_size: .; j_call: TRBJ2-7; cdr3_aa: CASSPVSGGPYEQYF; cdr3_nt: TGCGCCAGCAGCCCGGTCAGCGGGGGGCCCTACGAGCAGTACTTC
d_call: TRBD2; v_call: TRBV6-6; clone_size: .; j_call: TRBJ2-7; cdr3_aa: CASSPLAGVSEQYF; cdr3_nt: TGTGCCAGCAGCCCACTAGCGGGAGTTTCCGAGCAGTACTTC
d_call: .; v_call: TRBV7-9; clone_size: .; j_call: TRBJ2-5; cdr3_aa: CASSDLAKETQYF; cdr3_nt: TGTGCCAGCAGTGACCTAGCTAAAGAGACCCAGTACTTC
d_call: .; v_call: TRBV9; clone_size: .; j_call: TRBJ2-3; cdr3_aa: CASSVAGSTDTQYF; cdr3_nt: TGTGCCAGCAGCGTTGCGGGAAGCACAGATACGCAGTATTTT
d_call: TRBD2; v_call: TRBV15; clone_size: .; j_call: TRBJ2-7; cdr3_aa: CATSRVPATSGRGLSYEQYF; cdr3_nt: TGTGCCACCAGCAGAGTTCCGGCGACTAGCGGGAGGGGACTTTCCTACGAGCAGTACTTC
d_call: TRBD2; v_call: TRBV28; clone_size: .; j_call: TRBJ2-7; cdr3_aa: CASSLSGGAFYEQYF; cdr3_nt: TGTGCCAGCAGTTTATCCGGGGGGGCCTTCTACGAGCAGTACTTC
d_call: TRBD2; v_call: TRBV5-1; clone_size: .; j_call: TRBJ2-7; cdr3_aa: CASSLGLAGEIYEQYF; cdr3_nt: TGCGCCAGCAGCCTTGGACTAGCGGGGGAAATCTACGAGCAGTACTTC
d_call: TRBD1; v_call: TRBV6-5; clone_size: .; j_call: TRBJ1-6; cdr3_aa: CASSYTRGPGISPLHF; cdr3_nt: TGTGCCAGCAGTTACACAAGGGGGCCGGGGATTTCACCCCTCCACTTT